A selection of T cell receptor beta chains follows, all from one sample in a study of shared clonotypes between healthy human individuals. Assay used: immunoSEQ multiplex PCR; TCRdb lists only in-frame clones, some missing. The table lists around 990,000 clones, about 72% of them singletons, with approximately 0.95% in the top ten. Sequenced: memory CD4+ T cells from PBMCs. The receptors derive from a young man in good health. Some clones in this sample may be carry-over from other donors' samples. CDR3s include the opening cysteine and the closing phenylalanine or tryptophan. Each record gives: CDR3 protein, CDR3 DNA, J gene, V gene, D gene, clone size. The D gene is left open where the match is weak. Clone size is given for some rows only: seen once, a few or many times, or a class if the clone is expanded.

CDR3: CSADGQSGTGELFF
DNA: TGCAGCGCCGATGGGCAGAGTGGGACCGGGGAGCTGTTTTTT
J: TRBJ2-2
V: TRBV29-1
D: -
size: -

CDR3: CASSQGLAGNNEQFF
DNA: TGTGCCAGCAGCCAGGGACTAGCGGGTAACAATGAGCAGTTCTTC
J: TRBJ2-1
V: TRBV11-3
D: TRBD2
size: -

CDR3: CASSLDRPTYNEQFF
DNA: TGCGCCAGCAGCTTGGATCGGCCTACCTACAATGAGCAGTTCTTC
J: TRBJ2-1
V: TRBV5-1
D: -
size: few

CDR3: CASGFLRGLNIQYF
DNA: TGTGCTAGTGGTTTCCTGAGAGGGTTGAACATTCAGTACTTC
J: TRBJ2-4
V: TRBV12-5
D: -
size: -

CDR3: CASSDRGQVNQPQHF
DNA: TGTGCCAGCAGTGATAGGGGACAGGTGAATCAGCCCCAGCATTTT
J: TRBJ1-5
V: TRBV2
D: TRBD1
size: few

CDR3: CSAHDRVRTDTQYF
DNA: TGCAGCGCCCATGACCGAGTACGTACAGATACGCAGTATTTT
J: TRBJ2-3
V: TRBV29-1
D: -
size: once

CDR3: CASRGPERSGANVLTF
DNA: TGTGCCAGCAGGGGGCCGGAGCGCTCTGGGGCCAACGTCCTGACTTTC
J: TRBJ2-6
V: TRBV2
D: -
size: -

CDR3: CASSLYHSRTGGREKLFF
DNA: TGTGCCAGCAGTTTATATCACTCCAGGACAGGGGGACGTGAAAAACTGTTTTTT
J: TRBJ1-4
V: TRBV28
D: TRBD1
size: many

CDR3: CAWSVTSF
DNA: TGTGCCTGGAGTGTAACGTCCTTC
J: TRBJ2-7
V: TRBV30
D: -
size: -

CDR3: CASSGGPSGNTIYF
DNA: TGTGCCAGCAGTGGAGGGCCATCTGGAAACACCATATATTTT
J: TRBJ1-3
V: TRBV2
D: -
size: -

CDR3: CASSLGVWDTEAFF
DNA: TGTGCCAGCTCCCTCGGTGTCTGGGACACTGAAGCTTTCTTT
J: TRBJ1-1
V: TRBV18
D: -
size: few

CDR3: CSVEVGGNYNEQFF
DNA: TGCAGCGTTGAGGTTGGCGGGAACTACAATGAGCAGTTCTTC
J: TRBJ2-1
V: TRBV29-1
D: -
size: -

CDR3: CASSLRLAEREQFF
DNA: TGTGCCAGCAGCTTACGACTAGCGGAAAGGGAGCAGTTCTTC
J: TRBJ2-1
V: TRBV7-2
D: TRBD2
size: once

CDR3: CASSLSPGGLFF
DNA: TGTGCCAGCTCACTGTCCCCCGGTGGACTGTTTTTT
J: TRBJ1-4
V: TRBV18
D: -
size: -

CDR3: CASSIGPAPDTQYF
DNA: TGTGCCAGCAGCATAGGACCGGCCCCAGATACGCAGTATTTT
J: TRBJ2-3
V: TRBV5-6
D: -
size: many

CDR3: CASSLSSNGAAYEQYF
DNA: TGCGCCAGCAGCTTGTCCTCCAACGGGGCAGCATACGAGCAGTACTTC
J: TRBJ2-7
V: TRBV5-1
D: -
size: -

CDR3: CASRSLAAISDTQYF
DNA: TGTGCCAGCAGGAGCCTAGCGGCTATATCGGATACGCAGTATTTT
J: TRBJ2-3
V: TRBV11-2
D: TRBD2
size: -

CDR3: CASSAGSNQPQHF
DNA: TGTGCCAGCAGCGCCGGTTCCAATCAGCCCCAGCATTTT
J: TRBJ1-5
V: TRBV7-2
D: -
size: few

CDR3: CASSKGQGYEQFF
DNA: TGTGCCAGCAGTAAGGGACAGGGCTATGAGCAGTTCTTC
J: TRBJ2-1
V: TRBV6-5
D: TRBD1
size: -